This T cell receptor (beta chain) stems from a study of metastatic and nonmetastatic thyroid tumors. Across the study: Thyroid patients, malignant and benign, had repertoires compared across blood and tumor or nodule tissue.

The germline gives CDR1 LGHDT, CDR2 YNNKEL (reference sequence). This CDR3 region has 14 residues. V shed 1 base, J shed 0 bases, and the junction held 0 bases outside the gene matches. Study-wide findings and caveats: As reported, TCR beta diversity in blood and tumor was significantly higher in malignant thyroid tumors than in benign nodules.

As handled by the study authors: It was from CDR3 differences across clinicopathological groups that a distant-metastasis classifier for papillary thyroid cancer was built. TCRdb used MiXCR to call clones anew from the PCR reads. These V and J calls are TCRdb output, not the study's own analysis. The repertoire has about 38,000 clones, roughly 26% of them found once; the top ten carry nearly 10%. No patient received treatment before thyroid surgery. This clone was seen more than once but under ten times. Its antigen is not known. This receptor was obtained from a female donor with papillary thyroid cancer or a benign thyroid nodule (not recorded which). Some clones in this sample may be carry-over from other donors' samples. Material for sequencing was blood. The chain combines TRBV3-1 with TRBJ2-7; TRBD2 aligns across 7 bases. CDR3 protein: CASSQAGGSYEQYF. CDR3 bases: TGTGCCAGCAGCCAAGCGGGGGGCTCCTACGAGCAGTACTTC.